This entry lists 19 T cell receptor beta chains sequenced from one sample in a study of human T cells and chemical hapten exposure. TCRdb used MiXCR to reprocess the RACE reads, holding one entry per CDR3 protein. The repertoire holds approximately 50,000 distinct CDR3 sequences, with 9.5% to 10% as singletons. The time point was: pre-sensitization, week 0. Stated treatment: therapeutic diphenylcyclopropenone sensitization with weekly scalp DPC. It was from unfractionated whole blood that total RNA was extracted. This material consisted of whole blood, taken in connection with sensitization to the hapten diphenylcyclopropenone (DPC). The receptors were sampled from a woman in her 30s with alopecia areata. Some clones in this sample may be carry-over from other donors' samples.

This clonotype turned up a few times. V and J are TRBV6-2 or TRBV6-3 and TRBJ2-7; a weak D match, TRBD2 (5 bases). This CDR3 comprises 16 residues. CDR1 and CDR2 from the germline V gene are MNHEY and SVGEGT. The V end lost 5 bases, the J end lost 1 base, and 18 bases lay between the germline ends. Here the CDR3 DNA reads TGTGCCAGCAGTCCATCGCCGGGGAGAGGGTCCTACGAGCAGTACTTC. Translating it yields CASSPSPGRGSYEQYF.

The chain has TRBV11-2 and TRBJ1-3, with a tentative D call TRBD1 (6 bases). V lost 4 bases to trimming and J lost 4 bases, with 8 bases between them. CDR1 is SGHAT, CDR2 FQNNGV, per germline. CDR3 length: 13 amino acids. CDR3 coding DNA: TGTGCCAGCAGCTCAGGGGCGGGAAACACCATATATTTT. It yields the protein CASSSGAGNTIYF. The whole variable domain, remainder taken from reference TRBV11-2 and TRBJ1-3, is EAGVAQSPRYKIIEKRQSVAFWCNPISGHATLYWYQQILGQGPKLLIQFQNNGVVDDSQLPKDRFSAERLKGVDSTLKIQPAKLEDSAVYLCASSSGAGNTIYFGEGSWLTVV.

This clonotype was seen more than once but under ten times. This chain links TRBV18 with TRBJ1-2; D is possibly TRBD1 (6 bases). The CDR3 has 12 residues. With 4 bases removed from V and 6 bases from J, the gap between germline ends came to 9 bases. Germline V gives CDR1 KGHSH, CDR2 LQKENI. This chain's CDR3 is CASSLRGDGYTF. CDR3 DNA: TGTGCCAGCTCACTCAGGGGAGATGGCTACACCTTC. The full variable domain, completed using reference TRBV18 and TRBJ1-2, is NAGVMQNPRHLVRRRGQEARLRCSPMKGHSHVYWYRQLPEEGLKFMVYLQKENIIDESGMPKERFSAEFPKEGPSILRIQQVVRGDSAAYFCASSLRGDGYTFGSGTRLTVV.

Many counts were recorded for this clonotype. The CDR3 sequence is CSARNRGTSTDTQYF. The DNA for the CDR3 is TGCAGTGCTAGAAATCGGGGGACTAGCACAGATACGCAGTATTTT. This chain links TRBV20-1 with TRBJ2-3, with D possibly being TRBD2 (6 bases). In germline, CDR1 is DFQATT, CDR2 SNEGSKA (reference sequence). The V gene lost 2 bases and the J gene lost 0 bases, with 12 bases spanning the gap. This CDR3 comprises 15 residues.

There are many counts of this clonotype. The J gene is TRBJ2-2, the V gene TRBV7-2, with D unclear. Trimming removed 3 bases from V and 2 bases from J, with 1 base in between. The germline gives CDR1 SGHTA, CDR2 FQGNSA. This CDR3 contains 12 residues. The CDR3 reads CASSFNTGELFF. CDR3 nucleotides: TGTGCCAGCAGCTTTAACACCGGGGAGCTGTTTTTT.

The sample holds a few counts of this clonotype. V gene TRBV28 combines with J gene TRBJ1-4; D perhaps matches TRBD1 (5 bases). V was trimmed by 11 bases and J by 8 bases, leaving 12 bases between them. CDR1 and CDR2 (germline): MDHEN, SYDVKM. The CDR3 has 11 residues. The CDR3 here is CAGSGGEKLFF. In nucleotides, the CDR3 is TGTGCCGGTAGCGGGGGAGAAAAACTGTTTTTT.

The chain has TRBV27 and TRBJ1-5, with D unclear. Germline loops: CDR1 MNHEY, CDR2 SMNVEV (reference sequence). Trimming took 3 bases from V and 4 from J, leaving 4 bases between them. The CDR3 consists of 12 residues. CDR3 protein: CASSFPNQPQHF. The CDR3 nucleotides are TGTGCCAGCAGTTTCCCTAATCAGCCCCAGCATTTT.

This sequence joins TRBV12-3 or TRBV12-4 and TRBJ2-7; D not resolved. V dropped 8 bases and J dropped 2 bases, with 10 bases sitting between them. The CDR3 extends over 12 amino acids. The CDR3, as DNA: TGTGCCAGCGGCTACCTTACCTACGAGCAGTACTTC. Translating it yields CASGYLTYEQYF.

The chain links TRBV20-1 to TRBJ2-1; 11 nucleotides agree with TRBD2. CDR1 DFQATT and CDR2 SNEGSKA come from the germline V gene (reference sequence). The CDR3 runs to 15 residues. V trimming: 3 bases; J trimming: 5 bases; junction bases outside the gene matches: 6. The CDR3 bases are TGCAGTGCTAGGGCTAGCGGGGGGATCCACAATGAGCAGTTCTTC. Amino acids: CSARASGGIHNEQFF.

This clonotype was seen more than once but under ten times. DNA for the CDR3: TGTGCCAGCAGTCAAGGGACTAGCGGGGGCTACGAGCAGTACTTC. As protein: CASSQGTSGGYEQYF. The genes are TRBV6-2 or TRBV6-3 and TRBJ2-7; 14 positions agree with TRBD2. This CDR3 comprises 15 residues. The germline V gene has CDR1 MNHEY and CDR2 SVGEGT. Trimming took 5 bases from V and 3 from J; bases not matched to a gene: 3.

Ten or more counts support this clonotype. The chain employs TRBV10-3 and TRBJ2-7; D possibly corresponds to TRBD1 (5 bases). The germline gives CDR1 ENHRY, CDR2 SYGVKD. Trimming stripped 2 bases from V and 1 base from J, with 6 bases between. The CDR3 is made up of 13 amino acids. This CDR3 reads CAISEDRSYEQYF. For the CDR3, the DNA is TGTGCCATCAGTGAGGACAGATCCTACGAGCAGTACTTC.

The chain combines TRBV11-2 with TRBJ2-3, with D perhaps TRBD1 (6 bases). V dropped 2 bases and J dropped 7 bases, with 19 bases sitting between them. Germline lookup yields CDR1 SGHAT and CDR2 FQNNGV. The CDR3 is made up of 16 amino acids. The CDR3 here is CASSLSRDTWVHTQYF. In DNA, the CDR3 is TGTGCCAGCAGCTTAAGCCGGGACACCTGGGTCCATACGCAGTATTTT.

V and J are TRBV4-3 and TRBJ2-3, with D perhaps matching TRBD2 (5 bases). This CDR3 contains 13 residues. V was cut by 4 bases and J by 5 bases, with 10 bases left in between. Looked up from germline, CDR1 is LGHNA and CDR2 is YSLEER. Here the CDR3 reads CASSRERRDTQYF. The CDR3 DNA reads TGCGCCAGCAGCCGAGAGCGGCGAGATACGCAGTATTTT.

This clonotype was seen at least ten times. This sequence joins TRBV28 and TRBJ2-3; D is unresolved. Germline CDR1 and CDR2: MDHEN and SYDVKM. The CDR3 is made up of 12 amino acids. Trimming stripped 5 bases from V and 2 bases from J, with 5 bases between. The CDR3 protein is CASSETTDTQYF. The CDR3 nucleotides are TGTGCCAGCAGTGAGACCACAGATACGCAGTATTTT.

The J gene is TRBJ2-1, the V gene TRBV12-3 or TRBV12-4; 8 bases are shared with TRBD1. V lost 6 bases and J lost 8; bases outside the gene matches: 9. The CDR3 runs to 14 residues. The CDR3 region has the DNA TGTGCCAGCAGAAATGACAGGGGCGGCGATGAGCAGTTCTTC. This gives the protein CASRNDRGGDEQFF.

The chain employs TRBV7-2 and TRBJ1-2, with TRBD1 matching 11 bases. CDR1 and CDR2 from the germline V gene are SGHTA and FQGNSA. V lost 10 bases and J lost 0; bases outside the gene matches: 7. The CDR3 sequence is 15 residues long. CDR3 protein: CANGQGAPPNYGYTF. CDR3 coding DNA: TGTGCCAACGGACAGGGGGCTCCCCCTAACTATGGCTACACCTTC.

The rearrangement uses TRBV3-1 and TRBJ2-2, with D possibly being TRBD1 (8 bases). The germline V gene has CDR1 LGHDT and CDR2 YNNKEL (reference sequence). The CDR3 consists of 14 residues. Trimming pared 4 bases from V and 6 bases from J, leaving 12 bases between. The CDR3 DNA is TGTGCCAGCAGCCCCACAGGGGGGGCCGGGGAGCTGTTTTTT. Protein product: CASSPTGGAGELFF.

In its sample, this clonotype was seen a few times. V gene TRBV5-6 combines with J gene TRBJ2-5; 10 bases are shared with TRBD2. V was pared by 0 bases and J by 0 bases, with 5 bases of the junction left unmatched. The germline V gene has CDR1 SGHDT and CDR2 YYEEEE. The CDR3 sequence is 17 residues long. CDR3 in DNA: TGTGCCAGCAGCTTGGCCCGGGGACTAGCGAACCAAGAGACCCAGTACTTC. Its translation is CASSLARGLANQETQYF.

This clonotype occurred many times. The chain couples TRBV13 to TRBJ1-5; D possibly corresponds to TRBD1 (5 bases). This CDR3 is 15 amino acids long. The V gene's germline CDR1 is PRHDT and CDR2 FYEKMQ (reference sequence). Trimming shortened V by 5 bases and J by 0 bases, and 11 bases separated the two germline ends. CDR3 nucleotide sequence: TGTGCCAGCAGCCTACGACAGTATAGCAATCAGCCCCAGCATTTT. It translates to CASSLRQYSNQPQHF.